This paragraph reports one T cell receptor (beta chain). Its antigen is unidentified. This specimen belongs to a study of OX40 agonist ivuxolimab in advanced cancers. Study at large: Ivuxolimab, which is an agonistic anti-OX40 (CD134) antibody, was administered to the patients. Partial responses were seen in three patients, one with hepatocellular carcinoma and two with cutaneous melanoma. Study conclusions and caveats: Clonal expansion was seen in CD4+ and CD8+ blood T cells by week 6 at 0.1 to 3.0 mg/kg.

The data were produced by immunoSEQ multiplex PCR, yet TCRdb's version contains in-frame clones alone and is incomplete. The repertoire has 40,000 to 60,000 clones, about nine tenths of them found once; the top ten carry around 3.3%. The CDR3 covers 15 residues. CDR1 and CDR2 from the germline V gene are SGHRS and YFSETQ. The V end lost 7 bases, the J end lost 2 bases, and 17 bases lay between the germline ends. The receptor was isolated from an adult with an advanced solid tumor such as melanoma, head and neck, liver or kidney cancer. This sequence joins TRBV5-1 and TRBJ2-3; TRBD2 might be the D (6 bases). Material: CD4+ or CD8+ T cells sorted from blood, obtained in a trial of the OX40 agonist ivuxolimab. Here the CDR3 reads CASAPWTTSTDTQYF. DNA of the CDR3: TGCGCCAGCGCCCCATGGACTACATCCACAGATACGCAGTATTTT. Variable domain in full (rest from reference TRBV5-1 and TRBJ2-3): KAGVTQTPRYLIKTRGQQVTLSCSPISGHRSVSWYQQTPGQGLQFLFEYFSETQRNKGNFPGRFSGRQFSNSRSEMNVSTLELGDSALYLCASAPWTTSTDTQYFGPGTRLTVL.